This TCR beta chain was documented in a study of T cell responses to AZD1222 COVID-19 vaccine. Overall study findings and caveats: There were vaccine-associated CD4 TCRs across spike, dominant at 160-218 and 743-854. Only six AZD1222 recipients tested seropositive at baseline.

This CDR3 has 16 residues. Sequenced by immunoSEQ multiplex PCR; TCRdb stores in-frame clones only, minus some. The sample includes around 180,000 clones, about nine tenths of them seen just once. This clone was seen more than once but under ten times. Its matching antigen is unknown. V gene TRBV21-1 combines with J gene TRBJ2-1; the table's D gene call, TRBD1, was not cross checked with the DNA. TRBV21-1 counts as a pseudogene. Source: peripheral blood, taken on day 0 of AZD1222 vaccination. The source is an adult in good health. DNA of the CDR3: TGTGCCAGCAGCAAAGCGGGCTCCAATTCCTACAATGAGCAGTTCTTC. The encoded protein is CASSKAGSNSYNEQFF.